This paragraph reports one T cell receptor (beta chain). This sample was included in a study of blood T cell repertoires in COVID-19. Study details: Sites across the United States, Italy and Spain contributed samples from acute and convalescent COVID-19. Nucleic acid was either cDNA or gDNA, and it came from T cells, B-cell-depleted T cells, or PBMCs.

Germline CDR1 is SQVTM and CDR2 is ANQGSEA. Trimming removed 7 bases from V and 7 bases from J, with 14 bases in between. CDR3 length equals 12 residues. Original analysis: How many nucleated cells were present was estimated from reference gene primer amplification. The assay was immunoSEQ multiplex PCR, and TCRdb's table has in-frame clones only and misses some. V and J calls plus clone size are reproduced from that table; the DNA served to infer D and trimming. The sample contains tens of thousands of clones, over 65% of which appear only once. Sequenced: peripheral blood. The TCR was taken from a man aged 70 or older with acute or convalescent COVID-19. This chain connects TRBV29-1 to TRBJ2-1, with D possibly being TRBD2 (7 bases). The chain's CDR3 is CSADRTRNEQFF. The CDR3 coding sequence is TGCAGCGCCGACAGGACTAGGAATGAGCAGTTCTTC.